The 16 T cell receptor beta chains presented below share a single source sample, sequenced in a study of T cells after yellow fever vaccination. A single record per CDR3 protein comes from TCRdb applying MiXCR to the 5' RACE reads. The data hold 500,000 to 650,000 distinct CDR3 sequences, with 9% to 15% observed a single time. The source material was PBMCs, sampled on the day of the yellow fever booster vaccination. These receptor sequences come from a man in his thirties or forties who received the YFV17D yellow fever vaccine.

The sample holds a few counts of this clonotype. The J gene is TRBJ2-7, the V gene TRBV5-5; 8 bases are shared with TRBD1. Trimming took 2 bases from V and 3 from J; bases not matched to a gene: 4. The CDR3 is 14 residues long. Germline V gene sequence: CDR1 SGHKS, CDR2 YYEKEE (reference sequence). The CDR3 region is CASSFAGGVYEQYF. The CDR3 DNA reads TGTGCCAGCAGCTTTGCAGGGGGCGTCTACGAGCAGTACTTC.

This clonotype was detected a few times. The chain recombines TRBV12-5 with TRBJ2-3; TRBD2 matches at 11 bases. In germline, CDR1 is LGHNT, CDR2 FRNRAP. The CDR3 extends over 16 amino acids. V shed 5 bases and J 1 base; nucleotides not matched to a gene: 5. This CDR3 reads CASGAGTSGGTDTQYF. As DNA, the CDR3 is TGTGCTAGTGGTGCCGGGACTAGCGGCGGCACAGATACGCAGTATTTT.

This clonotype showed up many times. The V call is TRBV2, the J call TRBJ1-1; unclear D gene. The V gene's germline CDR1 is SNHLY and CDR2 FYNNEI. The V gene lost 0 bases and the J gene lost 5 bases, with 7 bases spanning the gap. This CDR3 spans 13 amino acids. DNA of the CDR3: TGTGCCAGCAGTGAAGCGGGTTATACTGAAGCTTTCTTT. Translated: CASSEAGYTEAFF.

This clonotype was detected only a few times. V gene TRBV7-2 combines with J gene TRBJ2-5; 8 bases align to TRBD1. This CDR3 has 14 residues. The trim removed 6 bases at V and 3 bases at J, leaving 6 bases unmatched. Germline CDR1 reads SGHTA; CDR2 reads FQGNSA. The CDR3 is CASSDRGGKETQYF. CDR3 DNA sequence: TGTGCCAGCAGTGACAGGGGCGGAAAAGAGACCCAGTACTTC.

Points on this clonotype: A read error may produce the germline difference seen at one junction end. The gene calls are TRBV12-3 or TRBV12-4 and TRBJ2-2; TRBD2 might be the D (5 bases). There are 13 residues in the CDR3. CDR3 region: CASSLTATGDLFF. The CDR3 region has the DNA TGTGCCAGCAGCCTTACAGCCACCGGGGATCTGTTTTTT.

Only a few counts were recorded for this clonotype. CDR3 amino acids: CASSLSGLDNQPQHF. Here the CDR3 DNA reads TGTGCCAGCAGTTTATCAGGGTTAGATAATCAGCCCCAGCATTTT. The chain employs TRBV12-3 or TRBV12-4 and TRBJ1-5; possibly TRBD1 for D (5 bases). The germline V and J ends were trimmed by 2 bases and 4 bases, with 12 bases remaining between them. There are 15 residues in the CDR3.

The chain carries TRBV6-6 and TRBJ2-3; D is undetermined. This CDR3 has 11 amino acids. Germline loops: CDR1 MNHNY, CDR2 SVGAGI (reference sequence). Trimming removed 7 bases at V and 7 bases at J, with 9 bases between. The CDR3 DNA is TGTGCCAGCACTGTGACAAATACGCAGTATTTT. Translating gives CASTVTNTQYF.

The rearrangement uses TRBV30 and TRBJ2-5; unclear D gene. The CDR3 contains 13 residues. Per the germline V gene, CDR1 is GTSNPN and CDR2 is SVGIG (reference sequence). The V gene lost 2 bases and the J gene lost 8 bases, with 15 bases spanning the gap. CDR3 region: CAWSTGREATQYF. CDR3 sequence (DNA): TGTGCCTGGAGTACCGGACGAGAGGCTACCCAGTACTTC.

This clonotype occurred a few times. V gene TRBV9 combines with J gene TRBJ2-6; 7 bases are shared with TRBD1. The trim removed 0 bases at V and 0 bases at J, leaving 9 bases unmatched. Germline CDR1 is SGDLS and CDR2 is YYNGEE. This CDR3 spans 19 amino acids. The CDR3 sequence: CASSVGRRDRSSGANVLTF. The CDR3 coding sequence is TGTGCCAGCAGCGTAGGGCGCCGGGACAGAAGCTCTGGGGCCAACGTCCTGACTTTC.

This clonotype was seen only once. V and J are TRBV12-5 and TRBJ2-5; 8 bases agree with TRBD2. The germline gives CDR1 LGHNT, CDR2 FRNRAP. The CDR3 spans 15 residues. Germline trimming cut 7 bases from V and 1 base from J; bases unmatched to any gene: 8. In DNA, the CDR3 is TGTGCTAGTGCCCAGGGACTAGGGGTCCAAGAGACCCAGTACTTC. Translation gives CASAQGLGVQETQYF. Together with reference TRBV12-5 and TRBJ2-5, the CDR3 gives the full variable domain: DARVTQTPRHKVTEMGQEVTMRCQPILGHNTVFWYRQTMMQGLELLAYFRNRAPLDDSGMPKDRFSAEMPDATLATLKIQPSEPRDSAVYFCASAQGLGVQETQYFGPGTRLLVL.

This clonotype was observed a few times. One end of the junction fails to match germline, which may point to a read error. The chain carries TRBV7-2 and TRBJ2-7; D is unclear. Germline values: CDR1 SGHTA, CDR2 FQGNSA. The CDR3 spans 13 residues. The CDR3 is CASSLDVQLGRNF. CDR3 nucleotide sequence: TGTGCCAGCAGCTTAGATGTCCAGTTAGGGCGGAACTTC.

This clonotype was seen a few times. This chain uses TRBV20-1 with TRBJ1-4, with 7 positions matching TRBD1. The CDR3 consists of 13 residues. J lost 6 bases, V lost 7 bases, and 8 bases had no gene match. CDR1 is DFQATT and CDR2 is SNEGSKA in the germline V gene (reference sequence). For the CDR3, the DNA is TGCAGTGTTCGACAGGGCATAGATGAAAAACTGTTTTTT. Protein sequence: CSVRQGIDEKLFF.

This clonotype was seen only a few times. The rearrangement uses TRBV5-1 and TRBJ2-7; D gene ambiguous. This CDR3 comprises 15 residues. Trimming removed 0 bases from V and 2 bases from J, with 12 bases in between. Germline values: CDR1 SGHRS, CDR2 YFSETQ. CDR3 amino acids: CASSLVEEFAYEQYF. Written as DNA, the CDR3 is TGCGCCAGCAGCTTGGTCGAAGAGTTCGCCTACGAGCAGTACTTC. Together with reference TRBV5-1 and TRBJ2-7, the CDR3 gives the full variable domain: KAGVTQTPRYLIKTRGQQVTLSCSPISGHRSVSWYQQTPGQGLQFLFEYFSETQRNKGNFPGRFSGRQFSNSRSEMNVSTLELGDSALYLCASSLVEEFAYEQYFGPGTRLTVT.

This clonotype showed up just once. The chain links TRBV6-2 or TRBV6-3 to TRBJ2-1; perhaps TRBD2 as D (5 bases). The CDR3 covers 22 residues. V gave up 6 bases and J gave up 0 bases, with 33 bases separating them. Germline CDR1 MNHEY, CDR2 SVGEGT. This chain's CDR3 is CASRGPRFPSPLTRSSYNEQFF. In nucleotides, the CDR3 is TGTGCCAGCAGAGGGCCTAGGTTCCCCTCTCCCCTTACTAGGAGCTCCTACAATGAGCAGTTCTTC.

J is TRBJ2-7 and V is TRBV20-1; D possibly matches TRBD1 or TRBD2 (5 bases each). CDR1 is DFQATT, CDR2 SNEGSKA, per germline (reference sequence). Trimming removed 0 bases at V and 0 bases at J, with 12 bases between. There are 15 residues in the CDR3. CDR3 DNA sequence: TGCAGTGCTAGAGATTTGCAGAGGGGCTCCTACGAGCAGTACTTC. It translates to CSARDLQRGSYEQYF.

V is TRBV29-1 and J is TRBJ2-1; 10 positions match TRBD1. Losses at the gene ends were 6 bases for V and 5 bases for J; bases not matched to a gene: 7. The CDR3 covers 14 residues. Germline V gives CDR1 SQVTM, CDR2 ANQGSEA. CDR3 residues: CSVAGQGVDNEQFF. CDR3 coding DNA: TGCAGCGTCGCCGGACAGGGGGTGGACAATGAGCAGTTCTTC.